These T cell receptor beta chains were read from a single sample in a study of post-analysis software for immune sequencing data. TCRdb itself ran the PCR reads through MiXCR, one entry per CDR3 protein. The profile shows roughly 870,000 distinct CDR3 sequences, approximately 50% of them singletons. Source material: blood. The source is a girl aged 10 to 17 with multiple sclerosis. Both conserved end residues are part of each CDR3.

TRBJ1-5 | TRBV20-1 | CSAKVDSNQPQHF
TRBJ2-1 | TRBV5-1 | CASGGGLRTDNEQFF
TRBJ2-1 | TRBV12-3/TRBV12-4 | CASSAGTGLENEQFF
- | TRBV27 | CASSPRTGRPYEQYF
TRBJ2-7 | TRBV2 | CASTGTGTYEQYF
TRBJ1-1 | TRBV20-1 | CSARGLTNTEAFF
TRBJ2-1 | TRBV14 | CASSQDRGTSGFF
TRBJ2-3 | TRBV5-1 | CASSEKPLGDTQYF
TRBJ2-1 | TRBV5-1 | CASSPRDTTSYNEQFF
TRBJ2-5 | TRBV20-1 | CSARGDAETQYF
TRBJ2-1 | TRBV5-1 | CASTLSGTVGNEQFF
TRBJ2-1 | TRBV9 | CASSVADALSYNEQFF
TRBJ2-7 | TRBV6-1 | CASTRNPYEQYF
TRBJ2-4 | TRBV3-1 | CASSHPSVNIQYF
TRBJ2-3 | TRBV15 | CATSSRGFGPTDTQYF
TRBJ2-7 | TRBV20-1 | CSARGSAYEQYF
TRBJ2-1 | TRBV5-1 | CASSLGQLQLGQFF
TRBJ1-4 | TRBV5-5 | CASRTEQFNEKLFF
TRBJ2-5 | TRBV12-3/TRBV12-4 | CASRSTGGSETQYF
TRBJ2-4 | TRBV20-1 | CSAQPFFGDKNIQYF
TRBJ1-2 | TRBV6-5 | CASSYGPDNSDGYTF
TRBJ2-7 | TRBV7-9 | CASSLAMHEQYF
TRBJ2-3 | TRBV7-9 | CASSPELAGATDTQYF
TRBJ2-1 | TRBV14 | CASSQGFRGPLEQFF
TRBJ2-1 | TRBV14 | CASSQDFVNEQFF
TRBJ1-4 | TRBV11-2 | CASSQLGLRPSTHGPNEKLFF
TRBJ2-7 | TRBV29-1 | CSVLGQNYEQYF
- | TRBV5-1 | CASSLQHPGEKGETQYF
TRBJ2-5 | TRBV2 | CASRGRVPAETQYF
TRBJ2-7 | TRBV7-9 | CASSLEFRVEQYF
TRBJ1-5 | TRBV12-3/TRBV12-4 | CASSGNLGGGIQPQHF
TRBJ2-7 | TRBV15 | CATSRRLAVSSYEQYF
TRBJ1-2 | TRBV5-1 | CASSLGGPGDGYTF
- | TRBV7-2 | CASSLAWGGYEQYF
TRBJ2-7 | TRBV12-3/TRBV12-4 | CASSSTLRPLYEQYF
TRBJ2-1 | TRBV20-1 | CSAPGSTSFGQFF
TRBJ2-1 | TRBV10-3 | CAGDNEQFF
TRBJ2-7 | TRBV7-8 | CASRGGPESPSEQYF
TRBJ2-3 | TRBV5-1 | CASSWGPETDTQYF
TRBJ2-1 | TRBV7-9 | CASSSQVASYNEQFF